Listed here are 30 T cell receptor beta chains from one sample, sequenced in a study of somatic mutations in cytotoxic T cells in rheumatoid arthritis. Some clones are missing from TCRdb's copy, which holds only in-frame ones; the method was immunoSEQ multiplex PCR. The sample includes 35,000 to 45,000 clones, less than 85% of them seen just once. Input material: CD8+ T cells sorted from blood. Receptors originate from a man between 40 and 49 years old in good health.

V gene TRBV6-5 combines with J gene TRBJ2-1; 9 bases line up with TRBD2. Per the germline V gene, CDR1 is MNHEY and CDR2 is SVGAGI. With V trimmed by 4 bases and J by 10 bases, 14 bases remained unmatched. CDR3 length: 16 residues. Written as DNA, the CDR3 is TGTGCCAGCAGTTCCTCCAGGGCGGGAGGGAGGGAGGAGCAGTTCTTC. The encoded protein is CASSSSRAGGREEQFF.

This clone was counted a single time. This chain links TRBV28 with TRBJ2-3, with a tentative D call TRBD1 (6 bases). V dropped 6 bases and J dropped 7 bases, with 14 bases sitting between them. There are 13 residues in the CDR3. Per germline, CDR1 MDHEN and CDR2 SYDVKM. CDR3: CASRKQGWHTQYF. CDR3 DNA sequence: TGTGCCAGCAGAAAACAGGGTTGGCATACGCAGTATTTT.

This chain joins TRBV15 and TRBJ2-3; D gene unclear. Germline-derived CDR1 and CDR2 are LNHNV and YYDKDF (reference sequence). V was shortened by 4 bases and J by 0 bases, with 5 bases between the two germline ends. The length of the CDR3 is 13 residues. The CDR3 is CATSTRSTDTQYF. For the CDR3, the DNA is TGTGCCACCAGCACCAGAAGCACAGATACGCAGTATTTT.

V usage is TRBV27 and J usage is TRBJ2-3, with D hard to call. The length of the CDR3 is 16 residues. The V gene lost 0 bases and the J gene lost 6 bases, with 16 bases spanning the gap. Germline V gene lookup returns CDR1 MNHEY and CDR2 SMNVEV (reference sequence). The CDR3 DNA follows: TGTGCCAGCAGTTTATCGGTTTATCCAGTATGGGATACGCAGTATTTT. Amino acid sequence: CASSLSVYPVWDTQYF.

The chain links TRBV11-2 to TRBJ2-3, with TRBD2 identical over 8 bases. This CDR3 has 18 amino acids. V gave up 4 bases and J gave up 4 bases; unmatched junction bases: 16. Germline V lookup: CDR1 SGHAT, CDR2 FQNNGV. CDR3 in DNA: TGTGCCAGCAGCTCATTCCCCCAGGGACTAGAGACAGCAGATACGCAGTATTTT. Protein product: CASSSFPQGLETADTQYF.

This chain uses TRBV19 with TRBJ2-5; 10 nucleotides line up with TRBD1. Germline CDR1 LNHDA, CDR2 SQIVND (reference sequence). V shed 3 bases and J 4 bases; nucleotides not matched to a gene: 11. The CDR3 runs 17 residues. The CDR3 protein is CASSIDLETGGSETQYF. The CDR3 bases are TGTGCCAGTAGTATCGACCTCGAGACAGGGGGCTCAGAGACCCAGTACTTC. The full variable domain, with the rest looked up from reference TRBV19 and TRBJ2-5, is DGGITQSPKYLFRKEGQNVTLSCEQNLNHDAMYWYRQDPGQGLRLIYYSQIVNDFQKGDIAEGYSVSREKKESFPLTVTSAQKNPTAFYLCASSIDLETGGSETQYFGPGTRLLVL.

V and J are TRBV9 and TRBJ1-4; perhaps TRBD1 as D (5 bases). The germline V and J ends were trimmed by 0 bases and 3 bases, with 9 bases remaining between them. The CDR3 runs to 15 residues. Germline V lookup: CDR1 SGDLS, CDR2 YYNGEE. The CDR3 loop reads CASSVEGAPNEKLFF. The CDR3 DNA reads TGTGCCAGCAGCGTAGAAGGGGCACCTAATGAAAAACTGTTTTTT. Full variable domain (missing parts from reference TRBV9 and TRBJ1-4): DSGVTQTPKHLITATGQRVTLRCSPRSGDLSVYWYQQSLDQGLQFLIQYYNGEERAKGNILERFSAQQFPDLHSELNLSSLELGDSALYFCASSVEGAPNEKLFFGSGTQLSVL.

The chain joins TRBV14 to TRBJ2-7; no reliable D call. The CDR3 totals 12 residues. Per the germline V gene, CDR1 is SGHDN and CDR2 is FVKESK. Between the trimmed V and J ends, which lost 0 bases and 4 bases, there was a span of 4 bases. CDR3 sequence reads: CASSQEMYEQYF. In DNA form, the CDR3 reads TGTGCCAGCAGCCAAGAAATGTACGAGCAGTACTTC.

The chain carries TRBV7-6 and TRBJ2-7; D unclear. V was clipped by 3 bases and J by 2 bases, with 8 bases between them. CDR1 SGHVS and CDR2 FNYEAQ come from the germline V gene. The CDR3 spans 13 residues. The CDR3 region is CASSLYPAYEQYF. Here the CDR3 DNA reads TGTGCCAGCAGCTTGTATCCCGCCTACGAGCAGTACTTC.

The count of this clone is one. This chain links TRBV5-1 with TRBJ2-1; 11 bases align to TRBD2. CDR3 size: 15 residues. V was clipped by 5 bases and J by 4 bases; unmatched bases: 5. Germline CDR1 reads SGHRS; CDR2 reads YFSETQ. The CDR3 is CASREGLAGYNEQFF. CDR3 in DNA: TGCGCCAGCAGGGAAGGACTAGCGGGTTACAATGAGCAGTTCTTC.

The rearrangement links TRBV5-1 to TRBJ2-1, with unresolved D. Looked up from germline, CDR1 is SGHRS and CDR2 is YFSETQ. The CDR3 has 16 amino acids. Trimming took 0 bases from V and 1 from J, leaving 11 bases between them. CDR3 in amino acids: CASSLGTISSYNEQFF. In DNA form, the CDR3 reads TGCGCCAGCAGCTTGGGTACTATATCGTCCTACAATGAGCAGTTCTTC.

This rearrangement joins TRBV7-2 to TRBJ2-7; 7 nucleotides line up with TRBD1. This CDR3 region has 16 residues. With 5 bases clipped from V and 3 bases from J, the junction kept 13 bases outside the gene matches. The germline V gene encodes CDR1 SGHTA and CDR2 FQGNSA. The CDR3 bases are TGTGCCAGCAGCCCACGACAGGGTATCGGAGGCTACGAGCAGTACTTC. It specifies CASSPRQGIGGYEQYF.

V gene TRBV6-6 combines with J gene TRBJ2-1; D unresolved. The germline V gene has CDR1 MNHNY and CDR2 SVGAGI (reference sequence). This CDR3 has 16 residues. V dropped 6 bases and J dropped 3 bases, with 18 bases sitting between them. CDR3 region: CASSRSGSVVYNEQFF. CDR3 nucleotides: TGTGCCAGCAGCCGGTCGGGCTCAGTAGTCTACAATGAGCAGTTCTTC.

The chain links TRBV29-1 to TRBJ1-2; weak D call: TRBD1 (5 bases). Germline V gene lookup returns CDR1 SQVTM and CDR2 ANQGSEA. This CDR3 comprises 13 residues. V shed 6 bases and J shed 3 bases, with 14 bases lying between them. The CDR3 region has the DNA TGCAGCGTCCCACGGGACTCGGACTATGGCTACACCTTC. Translated: CSVPRDSDYGYTF.

The V and J genes are TRBV4-1 and TRBJ1-2; 7 bases agree with TRBD1. Germline V gives CDR1 MGHRA, CDR2 YSYEKL. This CDR3 comprises 15 residues. Trimming at V came to 0 bases and at J to 5 bases, leaving 6 bases not matched to a gene. CDR3 sequence reads: CASSQESGGEYGYTF. The DNA of the CDR3 is TGCGCCAGCAGCCAAGAGTCAGGGGGAGAGTATGGCTACACCTTC.

The J gene is TRBJ2-7, the V gene TRBV28; perhaps TRBD1 as D (5 bases). CDR1 and CDR2 from the germline V gene are MDHEN and SYDVKM. The CDR3 has 14 residues. Trimming stripped 7 bases from V and 4 bases from J, with 17 bases between. The DNA for the CDR3 is TGTGCCAGCACCTTGAAGGGGCTCGGGTACGAGCAGTACTTC. Amino acid sequence: CASTLKGLGYEQYF. Complete variable domain (other parts from reference TRBV28 and TRBJ2-7): DVKVTQSSRYLVKRTGEKVFLECVQDMDHENMFWYRQDPGLGLRLIYFSYDVKMKEKGDIPEGYSVSREKKERFSLILESASTNQTSMYLCASTLKGLGYEQYFGPGTRLTVT.

This chain links TRBV28 with TRBJ1-2, with D hard to call. The CDR3 covers 13 residues. Trimming cost V 7 bases and J 2 bases, with 11 bases left between them. CDR1 and CDR2 (germline): MDHEN, SYDVKM. In DNA form, the CDR3 reads TGTGCCAGCAAGGCCAGAGAAAACTATGGCTACACCTTC. It encodes CASKARENYGYTF.

V and J are TRBV5-4 and TRBJ2-5; 12 bases line up with TRBD2. With V trimmed by 4 bases and J by 5 bases, 6 bases remained unmatched. CDR3 size: 15 residues. CDR1 is SGHNT, CDR2 YYREEE, per germline (reference sequence). As DNA, the CDR3 is TGTGCCAGCAGCCGTAGACTAGCGGGAGAGGAGACCCAGTACTTC. It translates to CASSRRLAGEETQYF. Supplemented by reference TRBV5-4 and TRBJ2-5, the full variable domain reads ETGVTQSPTHLIKTRGQQVTLRCSSQSGHNTVSWYQQALGQGPQFIFQYYREEENGRGNFPPRFSGLQFPNYSSELNVNALELDDSALYLCASSRRLAGEETQYFGPGTRLLVL.

CDR3 sequence: CASSLVLSGLFTEQYF. In DNA, the CDR3 is TGTGCCAGCAGCTTAGTATTAAGCGGGCTTTTTACCGAGCAGTACTTC. V is TRBV7-9 and J is TRBJ2-7; a possible D gene is TRBD2 (6 bases). The V gene's germline CDR1 is SEHNR and CDR2 FQNEAQ (reference sequence). The CDR3 is 16 residues long. V was shortened by 1 base and J by 6 bases, with 19 bases between the two germline ends.

The count of this clone is one. This sequence joins TRBV27 and TRBJ2-1; 13 bases line up with TRBD2. The germline V gene has CDR1 MNHEY and CDR2 SMNVEV (reference sequence). The V segment lost 5 bases and the J segment 7 bases; nucleotides outside the gene matches: 5. There are 15 residues in the CDR3. The CDR3 protein is CASSPTSGRGNEQFF. In nucleotides, the CDR3 is TGTGCCAGCAGTCCCACTAGCGGGAGGGGTAATGAGCAGTTCTTC.

The V gene is TRBV28, the J gene TRBJ1-1; D is ambiguous. The germline gives CDR1 MDHEN, CDR2 SYDVKM. The CDR3 spans 13 residues. Trimming removed 5 bases at V and 5 bases at J, with 12 bases between. As DNA, the CDR3 is TGTGCCAGCAGTACTTGGGGTTCAACTGAAGCTTTCTTT. Amino acids: CASSTWGSTEAFF.

The chain couples TRBV27 to TRBJ2-7; D is uncertain. The germline V gene has CDR1 MNHEY and CDR2 SMNVEV (reference sequence). V shed 6 bases and J shed 1 base, with 13 bases lying between them. CDR3 length: 14 residues. The DNA of the CDR3 is TGTGCCAGCAGCCCTGGGTTGTTGTCCTACGAGCAGTACTTC. Encoded protein: CASSPGLLSYEQYF.

V usage is TRBV6-1 and J usage is TRBJ1-4; 9 bases agree with TRBD1. Losses at the gene ends were 3 bases for V and 0 bases for J; bases not matched to a gene: 5. The CDR3 consists of 17 residues. Germline V gene sequence: CDR1 MNHNS, CDR2 SASEGT. CDR3 loop: CASSDPGTGSTNEKLFF. CDR3 bases: TGTGCCAGCAGTGACCCCGGGACAGGGTCAACTAATGAAAAACTGTTTTTT.

This clone has only one observation. J is TRBJ2-1 and V is TRBV28; the D gene is possibly TRBD2 (6 bases). V was pared by 7 bases and J by 3 bases, with 13 bases between. The length of the CDR3 is 14 residues. Germline V gene data show CDR1 as MDHEN and CDR2 as SYDVKM. The CDR3 protein is CASTSGGDYNEQFF. The CDR3 coding sequence is TGTGCCAGCACGTCGGGCGGGGACTACAATGAGCAGTTCTTC.

The genes are TRBV28 and TRBJ2-7; tentatively, D is TRBD1 (6 bases). The V and J ends lost 3 bases and 5 bases respectively, with 20 bases between them. CDR1 MDHEN and CDR2 SYDVKM come from the germline V gene. CDR3 length: 16 residues. The DNA of the CDR3 is TGTGCCAGCAGTTTCTATGGAGGACAGATCAACGACGAGCAGTACTTC. This codes for CASSFYGGQINDEQYF.

This clone has a single count. At one of its ends the junction is not consistent with the germline gene, which may arise from a read error. V gene TRBV7-8 combines with J gene TRBJ1-1; D possibly corresponds to TRBD1 (6 bases). CDR1 is SGHVS and CDR2 is FQNEAQ in the germline V gene. CDR3 size: 14 residues. CDR3 nucleotide sequence: TGTGTCAGCAGCTGGGGGACACCAGTCCTAGAAGCTTTCTTT. This sequence encodes CVSSWGTPVLEAFF.

The chain has TRBV29-1 and TRBJ2-2, with D perhaps TRBD1 or TRBD2 (7 bases each). Trimming removed 8 bases at V and 4 bases at J, with 20 bases between. Looked up from germline, CDR1 is SQVTM and CDR2 is ANQGSEA. The CDR3 length is 15 residues. The CDR3 spells CSPSGGDRSTGELFF. The CDR3 coding sequence is TGCAGCCCCAGTGGGGGGGACAGAAGCACCGGGGAGCTGTTTTTT.

The CDR3 spells CASSLDLAGLVETQYF. CDR3 in DNA: TGTGCCAGCAGCTTAGATCTAGCGGGGTTGGTAGAGACCCAGTACTTC. The rearrangement links TRBV11-2 to TRBJ2-5; 9 bases align to TRBD2. The CDR3 sequence is 16 residues long. With V trimmed by 0 bases and J by 4 bases, 6 bases remained unmatched. Germline CDR1 and CDR2: SGHAT and FQNNGV. The full variable domain, rest sourced from reference TRBV11-2 and TRBJ2-5, is EAGVAQSPRYKIIEKRQSVAFWCNPISGHATLYWYQQILGQGPKLLIQFQNNGVVDDSQLPKDRFSAERLKGVDSTLKIQPAKLEDSAVYLCASSLDLAGLVETQYFGPGTRLLVL.

This chain links TRBV27 with TRBJ1-2; 9 positions agree with TRBD1. CDR1 and CDR2 (germline): MNHEY, SMNVEV (reference sequence). This CDR3 region has 15 residues. V dropped 0 bases and J dropped 4; count of bases not matched to a gene: 3. The CDR3 region is CASSLSGQGFYGYTF. DNA for the CDR3: TGTGCCAGCAGTTTATCGGGACAGGGCTTCTATGGCTACACCTTC.

The gene calls are TRBV4-3 and TRBJ1-2; no definite D call. This CDR3 contains 16 residues. CDR1 and CDR2 from the germline V gene are LGHNA and YSLEER. The V end was cut by 0 bases, the J end by 5 bases, with 16 bases between. CDR3 DNA sequence: TGCGCCAGCAGCCAAGATTGGACCGCTTTGAGTTATGGCTACACCTTC. This gives the protein CASSQDWTALSYGYTF.